This T cell receptor (beta chain) was sequenced for a study of T cell responses to AZD1222 COVID-19 vaccine (dated by TCRdb to the early 2020s). Broadly, across the study: AZD1222 recipients whose second dose came at about 4 weeks and those whose second dose came at about 12 weeks were combined into one group, since spike-specific TCR depth and breadth did not differ between the two schedules. A total of over 230 trial participants underwent TCR sequencing, of whom some 210 received two doses of AZD1222 and about 25 received two doses of the MenACWY control vaccine. Enrollment into the trials was organized by age into subgroups of 18-55, 56-69 and 70-plus years, and those subgroups contained roughly 140, 27 and 60 TCR-sequenced participants, respectively. On the study overall, not on this receptor specifically: In the small 56-69-year group, the increase in depth fell short of significance, most likely because of low power. Reportedly, almost half of the unique spike-specific TCRs recognized epitopes lying outside the regions that are mutated in the B.1.351 and B.1.1.7 variants. Participants were mostly white British and included more females than males, and it was suggested by the authors that clonal diversity may have been underestimated. After two AZD1222 doses, spike-specific TCR breadth and depth were significantly higher than at day 0 and than in MenACWY recipients. Conclusions about previously exposed vaccinees are limited because only a handful of AZD1222 recipients were SARS-CoV-2 seropositive at baseline. The whole spike protein was spanned by vaccine-associated CD4 TCRs, and dominant responses were seen in regions 160-218 and 743-854. No day 14 peak-response samples were available, so repertoires were characterized only after the peak T cell response.

In light of the paper, this sample's time point label describes: baseline before first vaccination. Vaccinee samples came from UK trials COV001 and COV002, including a single-blind randomized controlled phase 2/3 trial of AZD1222 (ChAdOx1 nCoV-19) in healthy adults. For TCRbeta chain sequencing, PBMC samples from trial participants were taken at day 0 and at day 28 after the second dose. As regards this clone: Its antigen specificity is not known. No base quality values were provided; no much bigger clone lies one nucleotide off.

The CDR3 regions of human TCRbeta chains were analyzed by immunosequencing. As for how the authors treated the data: TCRs in the repertoires were compared against a reference library of SARS-CoV-2-specific TCRs that had been generated with the MIRA antigen-specificity platform. Breadth was defined as the fraction of unique TCRs that were SARS-CoV-2-associated. Depth was defined as the fraction of total T cells that were SARS-CoV-2-associated. Each spike-specific TCR was assigned to its reactive spike region and to a CD4 or CD8 class using the MIRA data. Log10-transformed breadth and depth values were compared by one-way ANOVA with Sidak's multiple comparisons tests. TCRdb took this table from immuneACCESS and kept in-frame rearrangements with V and J called. Such tables lack part of the clones; where checked against another copy, unresolved V genes explain under half of the gap, and the rest is unexplained. V and J calls and clone size come straight from that table; D and trimming were deduced from the DNA. Recorded for this sample are 95,000 to 150,000 clones; 80% to 95% of them occurred a single time. 11% to 15% of the sample goes to the ten largest clones.

V loses 4 bases, J loses 1 base, and the germline ends lie 12 bases apart. The germline V gene supplies CDR1 MNHEY and CDR2 SVGEGT. From the cysteine through the phenylalanine, the CDR3 covers 15 amino acids. Just CDR3 DNA is preserved here, 45 bases in frame from base 1. The sample consisted of peripheral blood, taken on day 0 of AZD1222 vaccination. The sequence came from an adult in good health. The chain employs TRBV6-2 or TRBV6-3 and TRBJ2-3, and the D gene may be TRBD2, 6 bases matching. The CDR3 corresponds to CASSWGEAGTDTQYF. The DNA is TGTGCCAGCAGTTGGGGGGAGGCGGGCACAGATACGCAGTATTTT.